The sample holds many counts of the clone carrying this T cell receptor (beta chain). Each CDR3 protein is one row after TCRdb ran MiXCR on the RT-PCR reads. The sample has approximately 720,000 distinct CDR3 sequences, 13% to 15% seen once. Trimming cost V 6 bases and J 6 bases; bases outside gene matches: 11. CDR3 size: 14 residues. Germline V gives CDR1 MNHEY, CDR2 SVGAGI. The V gene is TRBV6-5, the J gene TRBJ2-7; 7 nucleotides match TRBD2. The sequenced sample consisted of memory CD4+ T cells from blood. The clonotype comes from a female donor in good health, serving as a healthy control. CDR3 sequence: CASSLLGLGSEQYF. The DNA of the CDR3 is TGTGCCAGCAGCCTTCTTGGACTAGGATCCGAGCAGTACTTC.